These T cell receptor beta chains were read from a single sample in a study of B cell selection in AIRE deficiency. Libraries were prepared by immunoSEQ multiplex PCR; TCRdb keeps only in-frame clonotypes and omits some of them. Seen here are roughly 18,000 clones, approximately 94% observed once, and the top ten hold about 0.89%. The sequenced sample was CD4+CD25+ Tregs sorted from PBMCs. Receptors were obtained from a human donor in good health. Each CDR3 is given with its conserved first and last residue. Each record gives: clone size, V gene, J gene, D gene, CDR3 protein, CDR3 DNA. D genes are given only for firm matches. Size is omitted from some rows. Given values are once, few, many or a class for expanded clones.

clone size: -; V gene: TRBV7-9; J gene: TRBJ2-1; D gene: -; CDR3 protein: CASSLYLDHNEQFF; CDR3 DNA: TGTGCCAGCAGCTTATACCTGGACCACAATGAGCAGTTCTTC
clone size: -; V gene: TRBV7-2; J gene: TRBJ2-3; D gene: TRBD2; CDR3 protein: CASRNTAGRATDTQYF; CDR3 DNA: TGTGCCAGCAGAAACACGGCCGGGAGGGCAACAGATACGCAGTATTTT
clone size: -; V gene: TRBV6-1; J gene: TRBJ2-1; D gene: -; CDR3 protein: CASSDTVVPRDSRFF; CDR3 DNA: TGTGCCAGCAGTGATACAGTTGTCCCTCGAGATTCCCGGTTCTTC
clone size: -; V gene: TRBV20-1; J gene: TRBJ1-1; D gene: -; CDR3 protein: CSAASRTEAFF; CDR3 DNA: TGCAGTGCTGCGAGTCGGACTGAAGCTTTCTTT
clone size: -; V gene: TRBV19; J gene: TRBJ1-4; D gene: -; CDR3 protein: CASRSLNEKLFF; CDR3 DNA: TGTGCCAGTAGGTCACTCAATGAAAAACTGTTTTTT
clone size: -; V gene: TRBV11-1; J gene: TRBJ2-5; D gene: TRBD2; CDR3 protein: CASSSVLAGGRETQYF; CDR3 DNA: TGTGCCAGCAGCTCAGTGCTAGCGGGAGGTCGAGAGACCCAGTACTTC
clone size: -; V gene: TRBV7-8; J gene: TRBJ2-1; D gene: TRBD1; CDR3 protein: CASSSLPGQVGYNEQFF; CDR3 DNA: TGTGCCAGCAGCTCTTTGCCCGGACAGGTAGGCTACAATGAGCAGTTCTTC
clone size: -; V gene: TRBV4-1; J gene: TRBJ1-4; D gene: TRBD1; CDR3 protein: CASSQTGTGGEKLFF; CDR3 DNA: TGCGCCAGCAGCCAAACCGGGACAGGGGGTGAAAAACTGTTTTTT
clone size: few; V gene: TRBV5-1; J gene: TRBJ2-1; D gene: -; CDR3 protein: CASSPYRADEQFF; CDR3 DNA: TGCGCCAGCAGCCCGTACAGGGCCGATGAGCAGTTCTTC
clone size: -; V gene: TRBV14; J gene: TRBJ2-3; D gene: TRBD2; CDR3 protein: CASSQGYQREPTDTQYF; CDR3 DNA: TGTGCCAGCAGCCAAGGGTATCAGCGGGAGCCCACAGATACGCAGTATTTT
clone size: -; V gene: TRBV15; J gene: TRBJ2-7; D gene: TRBD2; CDR3 protein: CATAPGLEFAYEQYF; CDR3 DNA: TGTGCCACCGCACCGGGACTAGAGTTCGCCTACGAGCAGTACTTC
clone size: -; V gene: TRBV18; J gene: TRBJ2-7; D gene: TRBD2; CDR3 protein: CASSPERDSEQYF; CDR3 DNA: TGTGCCAGCTCGCCTGAGCGGGATAGCGAGCAGTACTTC
clone size: -; V gene: TRBV10-3; J gene: TRBJ2-7; D gene: TRBD2; CDR3 protein: CAISGTSGRNYEQYF; CDR3 DNA: TGTGCCATCAGTGGGACTAGCGGGAGGAACTACGAGCAGTACTTC
clone size: -; V gene: TRBV5-1; J gene: TRBJ2-3; D gene: -; CDR3 protein: CASSRGPTDTQYF; CDR3 DNA: TGCGCCAGCAGCCGAGGCCCCACAGATACGCAGTATTTT
clone size: -; V gene: TRBV7-3; J gene: TRBJ2-7; D gene: -; CDR3 protein: CASSLDFGGEQYF; CDR3 DNA: TGTGCCAGCAGCTTGGACTTTGGGGGGGAGCAGTACTTC
clone size: -; V gene: TRBV7-8; J gene: TRBJ2-2; D gene: -; CDR3 protein: CASSSTRLNTGELFF; CDR3 DNA: TGTGCCAGCAGCTCGACACGCCTAAACACCGGGGAGCTGTTTTTT
clone size: -; V gene: TRBV11-3; J gene: TRBJ2-7; D gene: -; CDR3 protein: CASSPRGVYEQYF; CDR3 DNA: TGTGCCAGCAGCCCCAGGGGGGTGTACGAGCAGTACTTC
clone size: -; V gene: TRBV29-1; J gene: TRBJ1-1; D gene: -; CDR3 protein: CSASENTEAFF; CDR3 DNA: TGCAGCGCTTCGGAGAACACTGAAGCTTTCTTT
clone size: once; V gene: TRBV5-1; J gene: TRBJ2-3; D gene: -; CDR3 protein: CASSSSTDTQYF; CDR3 DNA: TGCGCCAGCAGCAGTAGCACAGATACGCAGTATTTT
clone size: -; V gene: TRBV7-2; J gene: TRBJ2-6; D gene: -; CDR3 protein: CASSFGTLSGANVLTF; CDR3 DNA: TGTGCCAGCAGTTTCGGCACCCTCTCTGGGGCCAACGTCCTGACTTTC
clone size: few; V gene: TRBV28; J gene: TRBJ2-3; D gene: TRBD2; CDR3 protein: CASSLSGLEPQSF; CDR3 DNA: TGTGCCAGCAGTTTATCAGGACTAGAACCGCAGAGTTTT
clone size: -; V gene: TRBV2; J gene: TRBJ1-1; D gene: TRBD1; CDR3 protein: CASSETDRGGTEAFF; CDR3 DNA: TGTGCCAGCAGTGAAACCGACAGGGGGGGCACTGAAGCTTTCTTT
clone size: -; V gene: TRBV7-2; J gene: TRBJ1-1; D gene: -; CDR3 protein: CASSFGLSSTEAFF; CDR3 DNA: TGTGCCAGCAGCTTCGGCCTCTCGAGCACTGAAGCTTTCTTT
clone size: -; V gene: TRBV5-1; J gene: TRBJ2-1; D gene: TRBD1; CDR3 protein: CASSPGQLPLDEQFF; CDR3 DNA: TGCGCCAGCAGCCCGGGACAGCTACCCCTTGATGAGCAGTTCTTC
clone size: -; V gene: TRBV5-4; J gene: TRBJ1-1; D gene: -; CDR3 protein: CASSPGLHKNTEAFF; CDR3 DNA: TGTGCCAGCAGCCCCGGCCTTCACAAGAACACTGAAGCTTTCTTT
clone size: -; V gene: TRBV28; J gene: TRBJ2-1; D gene: -; CDR3 protein: CATKGDSYNEQFF; CDR3 DNA: TGTGCCACCAAGGGGGACTCCTACAATGAGCAGTTCTTC
clone size: -; V gene: TRBV10-3; J gene: TRBJ2-7; D gene: TRBD1; CDR3 protein: CAISESKTRTGGNEQYF; CDR3 DNA: TGTGCCATCAGTGAGTCGAAGACTCGGACAGGGGGTAACGAGCAGTACTTC
clone size: -; V gene: TRBV28; J gene: TRBJ2-5; D gene: -; CDR3 protein: CASRTVPRWETQYF; CDR3 DNA: TGTGCCAGTAGGACAGTCCCGAGATGGGAGACCCAGTACTTC
clone size: once; V gene: TRBV7-2; J gene: TRBJ2-7; D gene: -; CDR3 protein: CASSLGSASAEQYF; CDR3 DNA: TGTGCCAGCAGCTTAGGTTCGGCTAGCGCCGAGCAGTACTTC
clone size: -; V gene: TRBV5-1; J gene: TRBJ1-3; D gene: -; CDR3 protein: CASSLVGSSGNTIYF; CDR3 DNA: TGCGCCAGCAGCTTGGTGGGGAGTTCTGGAAACACCATATATTTT
clone size: once; V gene: TRBV5-1; J gene: TRBJ2-2; D gene: TRBD1; CDR3 protein: CASSDRGGGELFF; CDR3 DNA: TGCGCCAGCTCCGACAGGGGCGGCGGGGAGCTGTTTTTT